This entry lists 17 T cell receptor beta chains sequenced from one sample in a study of T cell clusters in autoimmune cytopenias. TRB was amplified from around 250 ng of peripheral blood genomic DNA per sample. TRB rearrangements were amplified by touch-down multiplex PCR with mixed TRB-A/B primers. Each CDR3 protein gets one entry in TCRdb, which reprocessed the multiplex PCR reads and gives no DNA. The table for this sample gives 2,000 or so distinct CDR3 sequences. Source material: peripheral blood. The receptor source for this set is a human donor with an autoimmune cytopenia or autoimmune hepatitis (not recorded which).

The rearrangement uses TRBV7-9 and TRBJ2-1. The CDR3 extends over 15 amino acids. From germline, CDR1 is SEHNR and CDR2 FQNEAQ (reference sequence). The CDR3 spells CASSIAGGSYNEQFF.

This chain joins TRBV5-4 and TRBJ2-5; TCRdb gives TRBD1 as the D gene, but with no DNA this cannot be confirmed. Germline V gene data show CDR1 as SGHNT and CDR2 as YYREEE (reference sequence). The CDR3 has 16 residues. CDR3 sequence reads: CASSFRVGQGSETQYF. The whole variable domain, filled in from reference TRBV5-4 and TRBJ2-5, reads ETGVTQSPTHLIKTRGQQVTLRCSSQSGHNTVSWYQQALGQGPQFIFQYYREEENGRGNFPPRFSGLQFPNYSSELNVNALELDDSALYLCASSFRVGQGSETQYFGPGTRLLVL.

This clonotype ranks as medium-sized in terms of frequency. The chain carries TRBV12-3 or TRBV12-4 and TRBJ1-6. This CDR3 is 12 amino acids long. This CDR3 is CASSFPNSPLHF.

CDR3 amino acids: CASSLAGAIVQYF. The rearrangement uses TRBV12-3 or TRBV12-4 and TRBJ2-3. This CDR3 comprises 13 residues.

The rearrangement uses TRBV12-3 or TRBV12-4 and TRBJ2-3; there is no DNA to check the TCRdb D call of TRBD2. This CDR3 is 16 amino acids long. CDR3 loop: CASSFGSGGHADTQYF.

This chain connects TRBV29-1 to TRBJ2-2; absent DNA, TCRdb's TRBD1 call cannot be checked. This CDR3 has 13 amino acids. CDR1 SQVTM and CDR2 ANQGSEA come from the germline V gene. The CDR3 sequence is CSVEGGAAGELFF.

By frequency, this clonotype registers medium-sized. V usage is TRBV5-5 and J usage is TRBJ2-7; TCRdb selects TRBD1, and the lack of DNA leaves this call unchecked. The CDR3 is 15 amino acids. Germline values: CDR1 SGHKS, CDR2 YYEKEE (reference sequence). CDR3 in amino acids: CASSFGDRWAYEQYF.

This clonotype is labeled large based on frequency. This chain connects TRBV19 to TRBJ2-1; lacking DNA, the TRBD1 call made by TCRdb goes unchecked. Germline lookup yields CDR1 LNHDA and CDR2 SQIVND (reference sequence). This CDR3 is 15 amino acids long. CDR3 region: CASSIGTGGANEQFF.

The rearrangement joins TRBV27 to TRBJ1-6. Germline V gene sequence: CDR1 MNHEY, CDR2 SMNVEV (reference sequence). The CDR3 extends over 12 amino acids. The CDR3 sequence: CASSPYNSPLHF.

The genes are TRBV20-1 and TRBJ2-7; the D call from TCRdb, TRBD1, cannot be confirmed without DNA. Germline CDR1 reads DFQATT; CDR2 reads SNEGSKA (reference sequence). There are 14 residues in the CDR3. The CDR3 region is CSARRGQGKGEQYF.

This chain uses TRBV6-5 with TRBJ2-1; TCRdb's D call of TRBD2 is untestable without DNA. Germline assignment: CDR1 MNHEY and CDR2 SVGAGI. The CDR3 is 14 amino acids. CDR3 sequence reads: CASRPTGGHNEQFF.

The V and J genes are TRBV7-2 and TRBJ2-3. Germline assignment: CDR1 SGHTA and CDR2 FQGNSA. This CDR3 is 14 amino acids long. The CDR3 spells CASSRQFSTDTQYF.

This chain links TRBV19 with TRBJ1-5; TCRdb selects TRBD1, and the lack of DNA leaves this call unchecked. CDR1 and CDR2 from the germline V gene are LNHDA and SQIVND (reference sequence). The CDR3 has 15 residues. The CDR3 is CASSPDTASNQPQHF. The full variable domain, its missing parts supplied by reference TRBV19 and TRBJ1-5, is DGGITQSPKYLFRKEGQNVTLSCEQNLNHDAMYWYRQDPGQGLRLIYYSQIVNDFQKGDIAEGYSVSREKKESFPLTVTSAQKNPTAFYLCASSPDTASNQPQHFGDGTRLSIL.

Considering frequency, this clonotype is medium-sized. The CDR3 spells CASSSSRRVDTQYF. This chain uses TRBV6-5 with TRBJ2-3; TCRdb names TRBD1, which stays unverified in the absence of DNA. CDR1 is MNHEY, CDR2 SVGAGI, per germline. The CDR3 is 14 amino acids.

The CDR3 sequence is CATSELDRGRETQYF. This chain joins TRBV24-1 and TRBJ2-5; TCRdb picks TRBD1, but there is no DNA to check that call. The germline V gene encodes CDR1 KGHDR and CDR2 SFDVKD. This CDR3 is built from 15 residues.

The chain carries TRBV6-2 or TRBV6-3 and TRBJ2-3. The CDR3 length is 13 residues. Germline V gene data show CDR1 as MNHEY and CDR2 as SVGEGT. CDR3 in amino acids: CASSSYPTDTQYF.

The genes are TRBV6-2 or TRBV6-3 and TRBJ2-1. Germline V gives CDR1 MNHEY, CDR2 SVGEGT. The CDR3 has 11 residues. CDR3 sequence: CASSPDNEQFF.